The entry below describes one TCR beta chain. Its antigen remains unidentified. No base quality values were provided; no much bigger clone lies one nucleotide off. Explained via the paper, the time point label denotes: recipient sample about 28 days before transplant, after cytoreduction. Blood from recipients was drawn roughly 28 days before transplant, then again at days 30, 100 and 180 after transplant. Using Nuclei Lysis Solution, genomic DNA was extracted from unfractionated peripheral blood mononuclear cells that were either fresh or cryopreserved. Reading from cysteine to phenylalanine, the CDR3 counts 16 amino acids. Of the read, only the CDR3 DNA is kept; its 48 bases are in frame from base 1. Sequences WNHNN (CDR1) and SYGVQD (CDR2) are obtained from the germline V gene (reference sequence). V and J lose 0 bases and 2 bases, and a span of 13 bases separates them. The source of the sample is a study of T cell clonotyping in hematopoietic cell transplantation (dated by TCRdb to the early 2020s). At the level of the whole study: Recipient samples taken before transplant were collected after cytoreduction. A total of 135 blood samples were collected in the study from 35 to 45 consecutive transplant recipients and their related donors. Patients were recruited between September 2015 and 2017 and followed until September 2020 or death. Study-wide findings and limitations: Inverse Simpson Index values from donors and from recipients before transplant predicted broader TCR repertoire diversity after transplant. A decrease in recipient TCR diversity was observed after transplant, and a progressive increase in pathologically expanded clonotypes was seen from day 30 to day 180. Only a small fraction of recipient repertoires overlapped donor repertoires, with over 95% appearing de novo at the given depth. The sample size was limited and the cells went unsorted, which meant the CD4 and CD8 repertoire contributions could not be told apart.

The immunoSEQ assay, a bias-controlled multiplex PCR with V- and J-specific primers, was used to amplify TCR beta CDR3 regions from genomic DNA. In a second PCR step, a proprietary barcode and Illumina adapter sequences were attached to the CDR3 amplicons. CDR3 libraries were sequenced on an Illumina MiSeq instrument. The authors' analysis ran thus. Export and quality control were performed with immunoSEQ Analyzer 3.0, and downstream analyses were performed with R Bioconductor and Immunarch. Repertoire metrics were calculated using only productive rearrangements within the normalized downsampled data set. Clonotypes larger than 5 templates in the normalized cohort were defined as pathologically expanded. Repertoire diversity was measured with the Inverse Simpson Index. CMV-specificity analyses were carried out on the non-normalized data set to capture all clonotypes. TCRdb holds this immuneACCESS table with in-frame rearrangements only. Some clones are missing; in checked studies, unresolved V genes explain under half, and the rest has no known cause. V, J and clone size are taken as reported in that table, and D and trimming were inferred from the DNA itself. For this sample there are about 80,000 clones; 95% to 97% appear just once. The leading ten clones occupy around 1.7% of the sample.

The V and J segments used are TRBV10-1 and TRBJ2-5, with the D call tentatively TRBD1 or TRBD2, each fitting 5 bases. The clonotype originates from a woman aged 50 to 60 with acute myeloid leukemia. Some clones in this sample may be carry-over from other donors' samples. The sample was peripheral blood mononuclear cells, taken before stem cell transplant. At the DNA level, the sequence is TGCGCCAGCAGTGAGTCGAACGGGGCATTACAAGAGACCCAGTACTTC. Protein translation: CASSESNGALQETQYF.